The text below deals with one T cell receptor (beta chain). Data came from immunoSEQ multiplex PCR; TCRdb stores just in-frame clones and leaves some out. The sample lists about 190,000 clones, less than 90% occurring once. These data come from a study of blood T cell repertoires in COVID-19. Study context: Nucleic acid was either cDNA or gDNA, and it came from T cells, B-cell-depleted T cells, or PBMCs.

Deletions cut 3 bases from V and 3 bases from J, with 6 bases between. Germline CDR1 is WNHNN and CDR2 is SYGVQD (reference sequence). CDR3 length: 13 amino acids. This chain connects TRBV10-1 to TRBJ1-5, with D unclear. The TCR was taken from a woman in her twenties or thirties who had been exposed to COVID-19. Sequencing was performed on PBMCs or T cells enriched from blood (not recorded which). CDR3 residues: CASSDEINQPQHF. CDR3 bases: TGCGCCAGCAGTGACGAGATCAATCAGCCCCAGCATTTT.